This T cell receptor beta chain was observed in a study of CD8 T cells in ankylosing spondylitis (TCRdb year 2017). For the wider study: T cell receptor beta repertoires were profiled in healthy donors and ankylosing spondylitis patients so that disease-linked TCR variants could be found. The whole study cohort included under 140 healthy donors and under 30 ankylosing spondylitis patients. Peripheral blood samples were taken, and synovial fluid was additionally collected from ankylosing spondylitis patients.

Reading from cysteine to phenylalanine, the CDR3 counts 15 amino acids. Left in the record is the CDR3 DNA by itself, 45 bases read in frame from the first base. V is trimmed back by 4 bases and J by 7 bases, and the junction contains 14 bases that no gene match accounts for. The germline V gene gives CDR1 as SGHRS and CDR2 as YFSETQ. The investigation overall reported the following: The disease-linked clones showed a CD8+ phenotype and occurred at relatively low frequencies in peripheral blood. Blood from ankylosing spondylitis patients appeared to be characterized by a TCR beta motif composed of about 8 highly homologous amino acid variants. Some motif variants were previously reported in synovial fluid and blood of reactive arthritis patients, suggesting common disease-initiation mechanisms. The disease-linked clones were reported as significantly enriched in matched synovial fluid samples from ankylosing spondylitis patients.

The count of this clonotype is one. Its binding antigen is unknown. Per-base qualities were not stored, and no clone one base away is much larger. Just one read gives weak support. The reads were generated on an Illumina HiSeq 2500. Quantitative 5'-RACE with molecular barcodes was the method used to prepare the TCR beta libraries. In the source study's methods: A new computational method, built on a probabilistic model of VDJ rearrangement, was used to identify disease-linked TCR variants. Using fastp at Q25 and MiXCR, TCRdb reprocessed the public reads and kept productive beta chains. Duplicate CDR3 protein sequences are folded into a single record with the most common DNA and genes. TCRdb assigned the V and J calls; the authors' analysis was not used. The sample records under 950,000 distinct CDR3 sequences, around 20% of which are singletons. The ten most abundant clones make up under 20% of the sample.

This receptor chain uses TRBV5-1 and TRBJ2-7; the central 7 bases match TRBD2. Sequenced sample: blood, either unsorted or a sorted T cell fraction (not recorded which). This sequence was found in a male donor with ankylosing spondylitis. The CDR3 reads as follows: CASSPSSGIVGEQYF. The DNA is TGCGCCAGCAGCCCCTCTAGCGGAATAGTGGGTGAGCAGTACTTC.